The clone carrying this T cell receptor beta chain was seen ten or more times. What it binds is not known. The entry originates in a study of regulatory T cells in long-lasting Graves disease. Study-wide results and limits: Lower TCR diversity was seen in persistent Graves' patients than in newly diagnosed ones.

Time point reported: persistent/refractory GD, antithyroid drugs over 5 years with positive TRAb. PBMC RNA was the source of the TCR library. Building of the TCR beta libraries involved iRepertoire HTBI primers and Arm-PCR of CDR3 regions. TCRdb itself ran the multiplex PCR reads through MiXCR, one entry per CDR3 protein. The sample shows roughly 500,000 distinct CDR3 sequences, less than 25% of them seen only once. Material: peripheral blood mononuclear cells (PBMCs), obtained when the disease was refractory, from a patient treated with antithyroid drugs. The sequence derives from a female donor with Graves disease.

Here the CDR3 DNA reads TGTGCCTGGAGAGGGGACGTCAATTACGAGCAGTACTTC. Encoded protein: CAWRGDVNYEQYF. The J gene is TRBJ2-7, the V gene TRBV30, with D perhaps being TRBD1 or TRBD2 (5 bases each). V was shortened by 3 bases and J by 4 bases, with 13 bases between the two germline ends. Per germline, CDR1 GTSNPN and CDR2 SVGIG (reference sequence). This CDR3 contains 13 residues.